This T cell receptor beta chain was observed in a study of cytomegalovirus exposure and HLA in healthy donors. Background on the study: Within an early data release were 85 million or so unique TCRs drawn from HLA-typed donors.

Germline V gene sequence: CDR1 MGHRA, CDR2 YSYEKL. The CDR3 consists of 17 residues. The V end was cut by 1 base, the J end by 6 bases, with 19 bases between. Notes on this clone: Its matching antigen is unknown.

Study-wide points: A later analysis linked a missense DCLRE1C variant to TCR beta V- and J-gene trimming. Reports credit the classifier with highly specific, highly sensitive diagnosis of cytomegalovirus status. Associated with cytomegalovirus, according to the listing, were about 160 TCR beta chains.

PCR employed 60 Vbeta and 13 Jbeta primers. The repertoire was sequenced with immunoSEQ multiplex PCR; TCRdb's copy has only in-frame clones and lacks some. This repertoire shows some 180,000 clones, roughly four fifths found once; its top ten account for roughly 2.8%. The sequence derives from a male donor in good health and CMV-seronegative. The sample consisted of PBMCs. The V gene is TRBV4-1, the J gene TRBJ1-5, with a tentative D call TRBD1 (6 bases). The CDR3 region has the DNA TGCGCCAGCAGCCAAGGATGGGGCCGGACAGAGGGTCAGCCCCAGCATTTT. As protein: CASSQGWGRTEGQPQHF.